One T cell receptor beta chain is described in this entry. The antigen remains undetermined. Repertoires were generated with immunoSEQ multiplex PCR, while TCRdb's copy carries only in-frame clones and drops some. The sample has tens of thousands of clones; around 79% are singletons. CDR1 SGHRS and CDR2 YFSETQ come from the germline V gene. This CDR3 region has 15 residues. Losses at the gene ends were 0 bases for V and 5 bases for J; bases not matched to a gene: 3. These data originate in a study of radiotherapy plus CTLA-4 blockade in lung cancer. Study conclusions and caveats: Blood saw expansion of tumor-derived TCR clones after radiotherapy plus ipilimumab.

The sequence was collected from a human donor with non-small cell lung cancer whose response to radiotherapy plus ipilimumab could not be evaluated. V gene TRBV5-1 combines with J gene TRBJ2-1; 9 bases agree with TRBD2. Specimen: peripheral blood, collected from a patient treated with radiotherapy plus ipilimumab. CDR3 loop: CASSLVSGGDNEQFF. As DNA, the CDR3 is TGCGCCAGCAGCTTGGTTAGCGGGGGAGACAATGAGCAGTTCTTC.